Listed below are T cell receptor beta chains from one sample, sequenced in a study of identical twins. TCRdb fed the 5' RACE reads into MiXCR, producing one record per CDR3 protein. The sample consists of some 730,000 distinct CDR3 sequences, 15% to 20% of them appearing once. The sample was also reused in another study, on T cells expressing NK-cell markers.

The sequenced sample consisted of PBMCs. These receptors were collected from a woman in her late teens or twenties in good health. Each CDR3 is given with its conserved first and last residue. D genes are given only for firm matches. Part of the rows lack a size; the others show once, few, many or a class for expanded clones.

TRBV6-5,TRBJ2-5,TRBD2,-,TGTGCCAGCAGTTACTCGAGTGTCAGCGGGAGGGCCGAAGAGACCCAGTACTTC,CASSYSSVSGRAEETQYF
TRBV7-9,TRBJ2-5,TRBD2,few,TGTGCCAGCAGCAGACAGACTAGCGGGAGTTTAAAGACCCAGTACTTC,CASSRQTSGSLKTQYF
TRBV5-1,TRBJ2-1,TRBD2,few,TGCGCCAGCAGCTTGGGACTAGCGGGAGTGGACAATGAGCAGTTCTTC,CASSLGLAGVDNEQFF
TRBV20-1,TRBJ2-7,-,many,TGCAGTGCTAGAGGGGGTTCCGAGCAGTACTTC,CSARGGSEQYF
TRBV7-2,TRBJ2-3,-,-,TGTGCCAGCAGCTTAGATTTTCAGTACGATACGCAGTATTTT,CASSLDFQYDTQYF
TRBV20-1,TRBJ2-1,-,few,TGCAGTGCTCCAACGACAGGCTCCTACAATGAGCAGTTCTTC,CSAPTTGSYNEQFF
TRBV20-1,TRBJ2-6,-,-,TGCAGTGCTAGAACCAGGGCCCGTAGGGCCAACGTCCTGACTTTC,CSARTRARRANVLTF
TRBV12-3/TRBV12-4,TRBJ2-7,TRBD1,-,TGTGCCAGCAGTGCACCGGACAGGGCCAGTTACGAGCAGTACTTC,CASSAPDRASYEQYF
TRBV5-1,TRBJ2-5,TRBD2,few,TGCGCCAGCAGCTCCCTACCGGGGGAGGGAAAGACCCAGTACTTC,CASSSLPGEGKTQYF
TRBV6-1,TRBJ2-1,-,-,TGTGCCAGCAGTGATTGGAGCTCCTACAATGAGCAGTTCTTC,CASSDWSSYNEQFF
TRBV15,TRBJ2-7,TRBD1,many,TGTGCCACCAGCAGAGATCAGGGGGCGAGGTGGTGGTACGAGCAGTACTTC,CATSRDQGARWWYEQYF
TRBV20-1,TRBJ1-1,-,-,TGCAGTGTAAGGGACGACGCTGAAGCTTTCTTT,CSVRDDAEAFF
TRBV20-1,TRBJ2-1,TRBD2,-,TGCAGTGCTACCGGGACTAGCGGGATATATGAGCAGTTCTTC,CSATGTSGIYEQFF
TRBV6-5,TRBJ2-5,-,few,TGTGCCAGCAGTTACGGGGCGGCTCAAGAGACCCAGTACTTC,CASSYGAAQETQYF
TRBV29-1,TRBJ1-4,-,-,TGCAGCGTTGCGGGCGAGGGGGAAAAACTGTTTTTT,CSVAGEGEKLFF
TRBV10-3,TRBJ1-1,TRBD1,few,TGTGCCATCAGGACCGGGACAGGGGATACTGAAGCTTTCTTT,CAIRTGTGDTEAFF
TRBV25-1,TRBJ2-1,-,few,TGTGCCAGCAGTGCCAGGTATGAGCAGTTCTTC,CASSARYEQFF
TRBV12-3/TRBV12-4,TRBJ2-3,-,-,TGTGCCAGCAGTTCCCCGACGGCAGATACGCAGTATTTT,CASSSPTADTQYF
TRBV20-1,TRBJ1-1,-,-,TGCAGTGCTAAGGCGGGATCTACTGAAGCTTTCTTT,CSAKAGSTEAFF
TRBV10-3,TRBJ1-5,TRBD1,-,TGTGCCATCAGTGTAAATGACAGGGCTGATCAGCCCCAGCATTTT,CAISVNDRADQPQHF
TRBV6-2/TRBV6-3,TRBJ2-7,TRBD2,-,TGTGCCAGCAGTTACACCGGGACTAGCGGCTACGAGCAGTACTTC,CASSYTGTSGYEQYF
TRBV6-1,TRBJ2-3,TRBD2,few,TGTGCCAGCAGCAGACTAGCGGGGGGTTTCACAGATACGCAGTATTTT,CASSRLAGGFTDTQYF
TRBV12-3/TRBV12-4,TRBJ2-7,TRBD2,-,TGTGCCAGCAGTATGAGGACTAGCGGGACCGAGCAGTACTTC,CASSMRTSGTEQYF
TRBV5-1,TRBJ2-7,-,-,TGCGCCAGCAGCTTGGCCGAGGGACATTACGCGCAGTACTTC,CASSLAEGHYAQYF
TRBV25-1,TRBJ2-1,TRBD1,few,TGTGCCAGCAGTGAACCGCGGACAGGCGACAATGAGCAGTTCTTC,CASSEPRTGDNEQFF
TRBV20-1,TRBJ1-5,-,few,TGCAGTGCTAGCCCAAGTGACAATCAGCCCCAGCATTTT,CSASPSDNQPQHF
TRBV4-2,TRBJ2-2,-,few,TGTGCCAGCAGCCTGCAAAGTGTGGGCCGAAACACCGGGGAGCTGTTTTTT,CASSLQSVGRNTGELFF
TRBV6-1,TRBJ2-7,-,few,TGTGCCAGCAGTCGGGATTCACAGGGACCGGGGGAGCAGTACTTC,CASSRDSQGPGEQYF
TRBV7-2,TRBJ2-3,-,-,TGTGCCAGCAGCTTCAATAGCGGAGATACGCAGTATTTT,CASSFNSGDTQYF
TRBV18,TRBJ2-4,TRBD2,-,TGTGCCAGCTCACCACCGCCGCGGGGGAACATTCAGTACTTC,CASSPPPRGNIQYF
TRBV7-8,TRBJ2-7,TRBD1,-,TGTGCCAGCAGCTCGGGCCCCCAGACAGGGGGATCGCACGAGCAGTACTTC,CASSSGPQTGGSHEQYF
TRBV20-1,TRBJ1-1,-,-,TGCAGTGCTGGAAACAGGGTGATTCAGACTGAAGCTTTCTTT,CSAGNRVIQTEAFF
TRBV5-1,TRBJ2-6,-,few,TGCGCCAGCAGCCCTTCCCTCTCTGGGGCCAACGTCCTGACTTTC,CASSPSLSGANVLTF
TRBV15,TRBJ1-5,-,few,TGTGCCACCAGCAGAGACGGGCCAGGGGTTCAGCCCCAGCATTTT,CATSRDGPGVQPQHF
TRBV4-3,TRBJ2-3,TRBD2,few,TGCGCCAGCAGCCAAGAAGTTGAAGCGGGAGGGCCCGATACGCAGTATTTT,CASSQEVEAGGPDTQYF
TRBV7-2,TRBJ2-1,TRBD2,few,TGTGCCAGCAGCACCGACCCCGGACTAGCGGGAGGCGTCTTC,CASSTDPGLAGGVF
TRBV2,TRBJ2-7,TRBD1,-,TGTGCCAGCAGTGACTCGGGAGCAGGGGGCAATGAGCAGTACTTC,CASSDSGAGGNEQYF
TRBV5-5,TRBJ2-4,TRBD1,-,TGTGCCAGCAGCTTTCGGACAGGGGACGACATTCAGTACTTC,CASSFRTGDDIQYF
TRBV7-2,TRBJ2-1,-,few,TGTGCCAGCGAAAAGGGGTTATCCTACAATGAGCAGTTCTTC,CASEKGLSYNEQFF
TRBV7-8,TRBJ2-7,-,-,TGTGCCAGCAGCTTACGGCCGGAGCCCACCTACGAGCAGTACTTC,CASSLRPEPTYEQYF
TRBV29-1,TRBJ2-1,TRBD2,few,TGCAGCGTTGGGGGGGGACTTCTCTCCTACAATGAGCAGTTCTTC,CSVGGGLLSYNEQFF
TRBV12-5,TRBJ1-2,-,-,TGTGCTAGTGGTTCCACACAGGGAGATGGCTACACCTTC,CASGSTQGDGYTF
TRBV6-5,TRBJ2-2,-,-,TGTGCCAGCAGATTGAATGCCGGGGAGCTGTTTTTT,CASRLNAGELFF
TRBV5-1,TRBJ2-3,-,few,TGCGCCAGCAGCTTGAAACTTACCCTAGCGTCGGGCACAGATACGCAGTATTTT,CASSLKLTLASGTDTQYF
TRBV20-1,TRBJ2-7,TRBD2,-,TGCAGTGCTAGCTACAGGACTAGCTCGTACGAGCAGTACTTC,CSASYRTSSYEQYF
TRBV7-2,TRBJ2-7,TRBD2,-,TGTGCCAGCAGGTTAGGGACTAGGGAATGGGAGCAGTACTTC,CASRLGTREWEQYF
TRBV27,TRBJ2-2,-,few,TGTGCCAGCACGTCCCACGGACCGAACACCGGGGAGCTGTTTTTT,CASTSHGPNTGELFF